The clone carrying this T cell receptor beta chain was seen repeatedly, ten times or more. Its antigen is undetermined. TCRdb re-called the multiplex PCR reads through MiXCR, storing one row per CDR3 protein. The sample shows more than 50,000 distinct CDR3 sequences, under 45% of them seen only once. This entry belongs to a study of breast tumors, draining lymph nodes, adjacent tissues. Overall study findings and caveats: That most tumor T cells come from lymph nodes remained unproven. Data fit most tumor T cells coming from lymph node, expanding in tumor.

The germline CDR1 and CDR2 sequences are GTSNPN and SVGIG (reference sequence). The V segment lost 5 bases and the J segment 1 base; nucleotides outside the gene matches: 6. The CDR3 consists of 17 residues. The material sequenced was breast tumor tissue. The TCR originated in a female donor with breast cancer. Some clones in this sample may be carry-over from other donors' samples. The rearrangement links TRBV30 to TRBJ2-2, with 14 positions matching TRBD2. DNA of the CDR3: TGTGCCTGGTGGGGCGGGACTAGCGGGAGGAACACCGGGGAGCTGTTTTTT. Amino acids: CAWWGGTSGRNTGELFF. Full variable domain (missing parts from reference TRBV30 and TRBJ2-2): SQTIHQWPATLVQPVGSPLSLECTVEGTSNPNLYWYRQAAGRGLQLLFYSVGIGQISSEVPQNLSASRPQDRQFILSSKKLLLSDSGFYLCAWWGGTSGRNTGELFFGEGSRLTVL.